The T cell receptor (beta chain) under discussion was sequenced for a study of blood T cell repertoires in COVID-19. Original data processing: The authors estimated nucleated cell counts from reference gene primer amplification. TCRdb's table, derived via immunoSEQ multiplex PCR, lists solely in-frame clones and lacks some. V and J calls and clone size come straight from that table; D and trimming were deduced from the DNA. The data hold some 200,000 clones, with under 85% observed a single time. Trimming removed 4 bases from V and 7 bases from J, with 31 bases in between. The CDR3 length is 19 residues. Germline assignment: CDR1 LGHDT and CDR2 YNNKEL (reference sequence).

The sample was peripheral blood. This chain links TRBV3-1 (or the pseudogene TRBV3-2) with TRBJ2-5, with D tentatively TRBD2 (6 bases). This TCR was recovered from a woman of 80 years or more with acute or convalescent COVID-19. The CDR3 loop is CASSPRATAGFRRMRTQYF. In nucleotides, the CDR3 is TGTGCCAGCAGCCCCCGGGCGACAGCGGGTTTCCGTCGCATGCGGACCCAGTACTTC.